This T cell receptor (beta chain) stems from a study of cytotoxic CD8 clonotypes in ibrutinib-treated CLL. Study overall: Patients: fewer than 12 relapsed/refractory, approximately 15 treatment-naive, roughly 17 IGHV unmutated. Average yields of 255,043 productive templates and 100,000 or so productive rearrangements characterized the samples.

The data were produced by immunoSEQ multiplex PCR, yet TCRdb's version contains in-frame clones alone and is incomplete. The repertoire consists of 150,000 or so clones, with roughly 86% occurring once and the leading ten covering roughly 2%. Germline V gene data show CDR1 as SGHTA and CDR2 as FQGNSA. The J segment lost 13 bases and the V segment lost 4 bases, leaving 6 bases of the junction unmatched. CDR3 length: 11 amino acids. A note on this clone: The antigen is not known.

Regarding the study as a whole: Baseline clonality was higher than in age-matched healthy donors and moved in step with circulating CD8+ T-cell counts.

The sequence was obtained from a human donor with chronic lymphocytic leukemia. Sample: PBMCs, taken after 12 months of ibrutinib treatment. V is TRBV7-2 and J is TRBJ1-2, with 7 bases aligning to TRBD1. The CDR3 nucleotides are TGTGCCAGCAGCTCGACAGGGCTGAGCACCTTC. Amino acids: CASSSTGLSTF.